This TCR beta chain was profiled in a study of T cell responses to AZD1222 COVID-19 vaccine. At the level of the study: Pooling covered second doses at about 4 or about 12 weeks.

Trimming took 6 bases from V and 6 from J, leaving 17 bases between them. This CDR3 contains 14 residues. The germline V gene encodes CDR1 MGHDK and CDR2 SYGVNS. Here immunoSEQ multiplex PCR was the method, and the copy in TCRdb shows in-frame clones only, minus some. The sample includes around 28,000 clones, roughly 78% of them seen just once. Findings and limits, study-wide: CD4 TCRs linked to vaccination spanned spike, dominating at 160-218 and 743-854.

As concerns this clone: No antigen is known for it.

The clonotype comes from an adult in good health. Sequenced here: peripheral blood, sampled on day 0 of AZD1222 vaccination. The chain links TRBV25-1 to TRBJ1-2, with D maybe TRBD1 (6 bases). CDR3 amino acids: CASRGIGGLDGYTF. CDR3 in DNA: TGTGCCAGCAGGGGGATTGGGGGGCTCGATGGCTACACCTTC.